The present entry profiles one TCR beta chain with its context. Antigen unknown. Germline V gives CDR1 SGHVS, CDR2 FQNEAQ. The CDR3 contains 15 residues. The ends were cut back, 8 bases at V and 1 base at J, with 15 bases in the middle. The content of samples before DNA extraction was roughly 0.9-11 million cryopreserved PBMC. Version v3.0 of the immunoSEQ assay was performed at survey level. Libraries were prepared by immunoSEQ multiplex PCR; TCRdb keeps only in-frame clonotypes and omits some of them. Here the sample spans about 25,000 clones, around 83% being singletons. These data are taken from a study of long-term antiretroviral therapy in people with HIV. Study conclusions and caveats: Increased diversity was seen after ART, yet it remained lower than in transplant donor controls.

Sample: unsorted PBMCs, taken 1.9 years after starting antiretroviral therapy. The clonotype was recovered from a woman aged 25 to 39 with HIV. V and J are TRBV7-8 and TRBJ1-5; D gene unclear. CDR3 sequence (DNA): TGTGCCAGCTCTAAATATGGGGTAAGCAATCAGCCCCAGCATTTT. This encodes CASSKYGVSNQPQHF.